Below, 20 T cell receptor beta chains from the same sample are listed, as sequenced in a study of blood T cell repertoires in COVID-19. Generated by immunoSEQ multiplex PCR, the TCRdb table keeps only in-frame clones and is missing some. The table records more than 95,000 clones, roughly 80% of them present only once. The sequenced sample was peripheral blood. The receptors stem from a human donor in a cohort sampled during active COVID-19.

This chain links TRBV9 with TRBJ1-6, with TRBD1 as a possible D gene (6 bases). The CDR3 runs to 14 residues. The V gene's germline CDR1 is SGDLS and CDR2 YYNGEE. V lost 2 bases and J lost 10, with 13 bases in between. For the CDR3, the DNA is TGTGCCAGCAGCGTGGGGGCAGAGAGATCACCCCTCCACTTT. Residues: CASSVGAERSPLHF.

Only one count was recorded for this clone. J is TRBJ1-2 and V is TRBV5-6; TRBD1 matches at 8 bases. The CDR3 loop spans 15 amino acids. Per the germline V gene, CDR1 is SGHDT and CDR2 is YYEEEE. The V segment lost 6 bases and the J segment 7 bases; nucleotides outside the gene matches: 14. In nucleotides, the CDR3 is TGTGCCAGCACTAGGAGACGGACAGGGATTGGTGGCTACACCTTC. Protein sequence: CASTRRRTGIGGYTF.

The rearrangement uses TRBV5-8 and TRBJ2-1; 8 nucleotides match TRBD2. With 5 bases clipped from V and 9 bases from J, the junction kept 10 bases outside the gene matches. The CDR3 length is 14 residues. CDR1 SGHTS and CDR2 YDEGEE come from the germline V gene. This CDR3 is CASRRGGGLVEQFF. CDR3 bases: TGTGCCAGCAGACGGGGGGGAGGTCTTGTTGAGCAGTTCTTC.

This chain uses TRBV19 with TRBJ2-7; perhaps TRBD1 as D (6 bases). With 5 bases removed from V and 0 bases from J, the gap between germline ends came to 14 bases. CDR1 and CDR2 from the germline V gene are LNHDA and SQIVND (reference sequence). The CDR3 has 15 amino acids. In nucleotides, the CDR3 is TGTGCCAGTAGTCCTGGACAGACTCTCTCCTACGAGCAGTACTTC. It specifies CASSPGQTLSYEQYF.

The CDR3 loop reads CASRRTGRTNYGYTF. CDR3 coding DNA: TGTGCCAGCAGGAGAACAGGACGCACTAACTATGGCTACACCTTC. The rearrangement links TRBV7-9 to TRBJ1-2, with D perhaps matching TRBD1 (5 bases). Germline assignment: CDR1 SEHNR and CDR2 FQNEAQ (reference sequence). V lost 6 bases, J lost 0 bases, and 14 bases lay in between. The CDR3 is 15 residues long.

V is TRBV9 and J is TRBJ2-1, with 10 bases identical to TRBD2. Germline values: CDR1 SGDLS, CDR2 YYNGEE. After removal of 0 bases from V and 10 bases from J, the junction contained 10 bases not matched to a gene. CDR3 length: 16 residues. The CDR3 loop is CASSVVPSGGASEQFF. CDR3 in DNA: TGTGCCAGCAGCGTAGTCCCCAGCGGGGGGGCCAGCGAGCAGTTCTTC.

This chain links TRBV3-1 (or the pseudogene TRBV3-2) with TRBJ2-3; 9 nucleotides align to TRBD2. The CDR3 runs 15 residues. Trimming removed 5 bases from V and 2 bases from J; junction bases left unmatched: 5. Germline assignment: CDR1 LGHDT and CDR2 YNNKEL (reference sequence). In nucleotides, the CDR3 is TGTGCCAGCAGCTCAATAGCGGGGGCCACAGATACGCAGTATTTT. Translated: CASSSIAGATDTQYF.

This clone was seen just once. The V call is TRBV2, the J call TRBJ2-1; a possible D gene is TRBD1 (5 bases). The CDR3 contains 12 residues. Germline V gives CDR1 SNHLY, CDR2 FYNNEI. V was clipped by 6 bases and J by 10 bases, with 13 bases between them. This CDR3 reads CASRFSRGEQFF. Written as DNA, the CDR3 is TGTGCCAGCAGATTCTCTAGGGGAGAGCAGTTCTTC.

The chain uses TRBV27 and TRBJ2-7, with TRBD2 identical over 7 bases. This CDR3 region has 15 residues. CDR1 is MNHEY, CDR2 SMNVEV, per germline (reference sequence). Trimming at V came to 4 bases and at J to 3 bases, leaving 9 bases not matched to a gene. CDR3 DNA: TGTGCCAGCAGTTCCTTGCCGGGACTACACTACGAGCAGTACTTC. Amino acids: CASSSLPGLHYEQYF.

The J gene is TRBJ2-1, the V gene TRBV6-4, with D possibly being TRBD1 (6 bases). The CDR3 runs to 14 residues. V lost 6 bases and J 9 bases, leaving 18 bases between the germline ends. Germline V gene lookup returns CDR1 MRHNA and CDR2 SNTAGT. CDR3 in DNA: TGTGCCAGCAGAGTAGATCAGGGGTACGGTGAGCAGTTCTTC. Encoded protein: CASRVDQGYGEQFF.

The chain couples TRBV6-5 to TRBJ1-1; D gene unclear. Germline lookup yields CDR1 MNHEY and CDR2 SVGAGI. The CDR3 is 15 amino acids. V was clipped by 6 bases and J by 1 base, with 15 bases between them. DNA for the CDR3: TGTGCCAGCAGGCCCAGTCGTGGGAGGAACACTGAAGCTTTCTTT. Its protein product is CASRPSRGRNTEAFF.

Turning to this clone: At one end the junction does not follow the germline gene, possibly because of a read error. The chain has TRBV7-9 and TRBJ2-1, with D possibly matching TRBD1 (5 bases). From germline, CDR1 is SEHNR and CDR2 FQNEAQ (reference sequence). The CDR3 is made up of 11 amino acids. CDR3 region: CASSLEGLPLF. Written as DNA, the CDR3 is TGTGCCAGCAGCTTAGAGGGGCTTCCCCTCTTC.

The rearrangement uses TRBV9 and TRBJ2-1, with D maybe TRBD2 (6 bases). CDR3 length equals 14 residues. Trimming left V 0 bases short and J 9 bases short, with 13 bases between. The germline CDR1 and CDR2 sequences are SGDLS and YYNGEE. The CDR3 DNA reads TGTGCCAGCAGCGTAGGGCTAGCGCCCGGTGAGCAGTTCTTC. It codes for CASSVGLAPGEQFF. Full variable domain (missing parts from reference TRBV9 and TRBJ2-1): DSGVTQTPKHLITATGQRVTLRCSPRSGDLSVYWYQQSLDQGLQFLIQYYNGEERAKGNILERFSAQQFPDLHSELNLSSLELGDSALYFCASSVGLAPGEQFFGPGTRLTVL.

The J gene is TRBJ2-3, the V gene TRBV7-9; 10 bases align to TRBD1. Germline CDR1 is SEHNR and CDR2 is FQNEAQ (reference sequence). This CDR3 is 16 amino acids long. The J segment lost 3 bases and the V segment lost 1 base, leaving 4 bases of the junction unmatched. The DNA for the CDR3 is TGTGCCAGCAGCTTAGGCGGGACAGGGGTTACAGATACGCAGTATTTT. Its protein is CASSLGGTGVTDTQYF.

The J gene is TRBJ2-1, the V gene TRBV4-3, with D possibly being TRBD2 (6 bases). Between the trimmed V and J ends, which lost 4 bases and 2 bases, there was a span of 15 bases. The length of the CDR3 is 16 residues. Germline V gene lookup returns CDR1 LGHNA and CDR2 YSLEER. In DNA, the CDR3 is TGCGCCAGCAGCCCTTCCGGGCGGGGAACCTACAATGAGCAGTTCTTC. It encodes CASSPSGRGTYNEQFF.

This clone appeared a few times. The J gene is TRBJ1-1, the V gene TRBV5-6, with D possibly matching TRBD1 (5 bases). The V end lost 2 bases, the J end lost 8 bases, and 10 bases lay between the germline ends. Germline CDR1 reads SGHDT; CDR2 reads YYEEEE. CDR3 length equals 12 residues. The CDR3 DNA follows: TGTGCCAGCAGCTTCCTAGACAGAGAAGCTTTCTTT. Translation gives CASSFLDREAFF.

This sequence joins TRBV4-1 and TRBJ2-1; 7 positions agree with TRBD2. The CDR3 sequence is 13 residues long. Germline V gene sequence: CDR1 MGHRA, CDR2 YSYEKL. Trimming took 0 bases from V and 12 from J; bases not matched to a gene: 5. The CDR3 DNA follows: TGCGCCAGCAGCCAAGATGTTTGGGGGGGGCAGTTCTTC. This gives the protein CASSQDVWGGQFF.

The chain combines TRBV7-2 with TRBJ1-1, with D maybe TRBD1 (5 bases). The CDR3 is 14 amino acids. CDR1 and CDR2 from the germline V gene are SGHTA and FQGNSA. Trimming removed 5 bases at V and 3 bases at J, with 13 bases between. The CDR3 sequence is CASSPLKGYTEAFF. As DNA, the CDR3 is TGTGCCAGCAGCCCTCTTAAGGGGTACACTGAAGCTTTCTTT.

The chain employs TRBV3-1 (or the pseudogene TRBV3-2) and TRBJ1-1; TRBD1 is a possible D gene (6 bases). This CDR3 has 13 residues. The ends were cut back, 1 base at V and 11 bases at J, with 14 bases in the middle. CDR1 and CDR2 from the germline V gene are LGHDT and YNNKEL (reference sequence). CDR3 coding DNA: TGTGCCAGCAGCCAAGCGGTGGGGGCGAAGGCTTTCTTT. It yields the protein CASSQAVGAKAFF.

Here the CDR3 DNA reads TGTGCCAGCAGCCAAGATACCTCCTCGAGGACTGAAGCTTTCTTT. Its protein is CASSQDTSSRTEAFF. The V call is TRBV4-2, the J call TRBJ1-1, with D unresolved. The length of the CDR3 is 15 residues. The V gene's germline CDR1 is LGHNA and CDR2 YNFKEQ. Trimming removed 0 bases from V and 5 bases from J, with 13 bases in between.